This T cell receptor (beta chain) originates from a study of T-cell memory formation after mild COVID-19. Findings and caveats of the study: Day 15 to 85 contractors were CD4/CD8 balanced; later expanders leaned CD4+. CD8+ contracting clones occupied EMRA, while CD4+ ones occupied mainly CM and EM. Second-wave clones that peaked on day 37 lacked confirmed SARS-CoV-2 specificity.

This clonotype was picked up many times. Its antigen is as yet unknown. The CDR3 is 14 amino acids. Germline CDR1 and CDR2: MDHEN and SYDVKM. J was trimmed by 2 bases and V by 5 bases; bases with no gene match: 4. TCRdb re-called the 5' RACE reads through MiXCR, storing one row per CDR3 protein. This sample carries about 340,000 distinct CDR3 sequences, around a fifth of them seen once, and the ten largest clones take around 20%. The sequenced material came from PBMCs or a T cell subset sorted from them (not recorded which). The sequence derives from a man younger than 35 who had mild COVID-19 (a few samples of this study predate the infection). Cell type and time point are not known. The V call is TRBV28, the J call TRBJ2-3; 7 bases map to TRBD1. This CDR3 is CASSPQGVTDTQYF. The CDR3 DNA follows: TGTGCCAGCAGTCCCCAGGGGGTCACAGATACGCAGTATTTT.